What follows describes a single TCR beta chain. The antigen is unknown. For TCR, cDNA came from 5'RACE template switching, which added a universal primer site and UMIs. TCRdb re-derived calls from the 5' RACE reads in MiXCR, one entry per CDR3 protein. Of approximately 120,000 distinct CDR3 sequences in the sample, 12% to 15% are singletons; the top ten hold roughly 43%. The V gene's germline CDR1 is SQVTM and CDR2 ANQGSEA. This CDR3 has 12 amino acids. V lost 4 bases, J lost 4 bases, and 8 bases lay in between. The sample is drawn from a study of T cells after yellow fever vaccination. Points from the study as a whole: Boosting was followed by the reappearance of most primary-vaccination clones (roughly 95% CD4, roughly 90% CD8). Peaking on day 5 versus 15, the secondary response was faster but weaker. Across the CD4 and CD8 compartments, a small share of clonotypes was present in both.

The specimen was CD8+ T cells sorted from PBMCs, collected 5 days after the yellow fever booster vaccination. This clonotype was sampled from a man between 18 and 35 years old who received the YFV17D yellow fever vaccine. V gene TRBV29-1 combines with J gene TRBJ2-1, with a possible D match to TRBD1 (6 bases). The CDR3 protein is CSVGGGYNEQFF. As DNA, the CDR3 is TGCAGCGTTGGAGGGGGATACAATGAGCAGTTCTTC.